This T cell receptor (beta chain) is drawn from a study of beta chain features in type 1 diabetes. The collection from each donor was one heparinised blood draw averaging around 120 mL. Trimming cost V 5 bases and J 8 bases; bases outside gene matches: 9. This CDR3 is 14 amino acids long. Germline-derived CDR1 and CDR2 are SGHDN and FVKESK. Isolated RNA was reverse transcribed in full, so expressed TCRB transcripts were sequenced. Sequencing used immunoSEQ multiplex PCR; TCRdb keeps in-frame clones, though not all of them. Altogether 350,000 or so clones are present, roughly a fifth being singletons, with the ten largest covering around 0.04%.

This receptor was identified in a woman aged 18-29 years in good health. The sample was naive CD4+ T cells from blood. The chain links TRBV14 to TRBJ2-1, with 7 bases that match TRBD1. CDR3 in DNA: TGTGCCAGCAGCACAGGGGTTCCGTTAGATGAGCAGTTCTTC. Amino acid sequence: CASSTGVPLDEQFF.